This T cell receptor beta chain is drawn from a study of shared clonotypes between healthy human individuals. This clone appeared a single time. What it binds is not known. The study, taken as a whole, reports: Clonotype sharing among donors was thought likely to change with sequencing depth.

Profiling relied on immunoSEQ multiplex PCR, and the TCRdb table lists in-frame clones only, not all of them. This sample has about 2.5 million clones; 85% to 95% occur once, and the top ten carry 0.3% to 0.4%. The CDR3 totals 16 residues. Germline CDR1 is MNHNY and CDR2 is SVGAGI (reference sequence). Trimming cost V 0 bases and J 0 bases, with 11 bases left between them. The clonotype originates from a man aged 18 to 29 in good health. Some clones in this sample may be carry-over from other donors' samples. Input material: naive CD4+ T cells from PBMCs. The subset denotes: CD45RA+ positively selected. The V and J genes are TRBV6-6 and TRBJ1-1, with D possibly being TRBD1 (6 bases). The CDR3 coding sequence is TGTGCCAGCAGTTACTCCAGGGGAAGTGTGAACACTGAAGCTTTCTTT. The encoded protein is CASSYSRGSVNTEAFF.